These 20 T cell receptor beta chains share one sample of origin, sequenced in a study of long-term antiretroviral therapy in people with HIV. Survey-level immunoSEQ v3.0 assays were run. Clones were sequenced by immunoSEQ multiplex PCR, and TCRdb holds only the in-frame ones, with some missing. In the table there are about 16,000 clones, about 71% of which are singletons. Source: unsorted PBMCs, taken 1.5 years before starting antiretroviral therapy. These receptors were collected from a woman between 50 and 59 years old with HIV.

V usage is TRBV27 and J usage is TRBJ1-5; no reliable D call. The CDR3 is 13 amino acids. V was clipped by 2 bases and J by 9 bases, with 11 bases between them. The germline gives CDR1 MNHEY, CDR2 SMNVEV (reference sequence). The CDR3 sequence: CASSLEGDWPQHF. For the CDR3, the DNA is TGTGCCAGCAGTTTAGAGGGCGATTGGCCCCAGCATTTT.

This clone qualifies as medium-sized. V is TRBV4-1 and J is TRBJ2-3, with 7 bases aligning to TRBD2. Looked up from germline, CDR1 is MGHRA and CDR2 is YSYEKL. Trimming at V came to 0 bases and at J to 2 bases, leaving 2 bases not matched to a gene. There are 15 residues in the CDR3. The CDR3 DNA follows: TGCGCCAGCAGCCAAGACGGGGGGATCACAGATACGCAGTATTTT. It is translated as CASSQDGGITDTQYF.

The V gene is TRBV29-1, the J gene TRBJ2-3; 10 positions match TRBD2. This CDR3 is built from 15 residues. Germline CDR1 reads SQVTM; CDR2 reads ANQGSEA. The V segment lost 7 bases and the J segment 1 base; nucleotides outside the gene matches: 8. This CDR3 is CSAASGGYGTDTQYF. DNA of the CDR3: TGCAGCGCAGCTAGCGGGGGTTACGGCACAGATACGCAGTATTTT.

The chain is built from TRBV6-5 and TRBJ2-3; TRBD1 aligns across 7 bases. Germline assignment: CDR1 MNHEY and CDR2 SVGAGI. This CDR3 is built from 14 residues. J gave up 6 bases and V 5 bases, and 8 bases lay outside the gene matches. CDR3 sequence: CASSTGVAMDTQYF. CDR3 bases: TGTGCCAGCAGTACAGGGGTGGCTATGGATACGCAGTATTTT.

This clone was seen a few times. This rearrangement joins TRBV14 to TRBJ1-6, with D unresolved. V shed 5 bases and J shed 10 bases, with 18 bases lying between them. The CDR3 loop spans 15 amino acids. Looked up from germline, CDR1 is SGHDN and CDR2 is FVKESK. The CDR3 is CASSTAAGAGSPLHF. The CDR3 region has the DNA TGTGCCAGCAGCACTGCGGCGGGAGCTGGGTCACCCCTCCACTTT.

V and J are TRBV7-6 and TRBJ1-6; D gene unclear. V lost 5 bases and J lost 7, with 12 bases in between. This CDR3 region has 14 residues. The germline V gene has CDR1 SGHVS and CDR2 FNYEAQ. The CDR3 nucleotides are TGTGCCAGCAGCCCCGACGTGGACAATTCACCCCTCCACTTT. Its protein is CASSPDVDNSPLHF.

The chain combines TRBV5-1 with TRBJ2-2, with 7 nucleotides matching TRBD1. The CDR3 runs to 13 residues. V dropped 5 bases and J dropped 7; count of bases not matched to a gene: 5. Germline V lookup: CDR1 SGHRS, CDR2 YFSETQ. In nucleotides, the CDR3 is TGCGCCAGCAGATATGCAGGGGGCGGGGAGCTGTTTTTT. Translated, it gives CASRYAGGGELFF.

The chain recombines TRBV7-3 with TRBJ2-1, with TRBD1 matching over 8 bases. Trimming took 5 bases from V and 3 from J; bases not matched to a gene: 12. The CDR3 is 17 residues long. Germline values: CDR1 SGHTA, CDR2 FQGTGA. CDR3 nucleotides: TGTGCCAGCAGCCCCATATCGTCGGGGACAGGCTACAATGAGCAGTTCTTC. Its protein is CASSPISSGTGYNEQFF. Together with reference TRBV7-3 and TRBJ2-1, the CDR3 gives the full variable domain: GAGVSQTPSNKVTEKGKYVELRCDPISGHTALYWYRQSLGQGPEFLIYFQGTGAADDSGLPNDRFFAVRPEGSVSTLKIQRTERGDSAVYLCASSPISSGTGYNEQFFGPGTRLTVL.

This chain uses TRBV18 with TRBJ1-1; the D is unclear. Germline V gene lookup returns CDR1 KGHSH and CDR2 LQKENI. The CDR3 loop spans 14 amino acids. Trimming stripped 2 bases from V and 0 bases from J, with 7 bases between. This CDR3 reads CASSPERMNTEAFF. The DNA of the CDR3 is TGTGCCAGCTCACCAGAGAGGATGAACACTGAAGCTTTCTTT.

The chain carries TRBV9 and TRBJ1-2; D call uncertain. The ends were cut back, 3 bases at V and 4 bases at J, with 10 bases in the middle. Germline V gene lookup returns CDR1 SGDLS and CDR2 YYNGEE. The CDR3 is 13 amino acids. CDR3: CASSAGTTYGYTF. In nucleotides, the CDR3 is TGTGCCAGCAGCGCCGGCACTACCTATGGCTACACCTTC.

V usage is TRBV27 and J usage is TRBJ2-1; D possibly corresponds to TRBD2 (6 bases). The V gene lost 5 bases and the J gene lost 8 bases, with 19 bases spanning the gap. The CDR3 covers 15 residues. Germline V lookup: CDR1 MNHEY, CDR2 SMNVEV (reference sequence). The CDR3 sequence is CASSQYAGQGDEQFF. CDR3 sequence (DNA): TGTGCCAGCAGTCAGTATGCGGGGCAAGGGGATGAGCAGTTCTTC.

V and J are TRBV6-4 and TRBJ2-1; 8 bases map to TRBD2. Trimming at V came to 5 bases and at J to 4 bases, leaving 10 bases not matched to a gene. The CDR3 is 16 residues long. Per the germline V gene, CDR1 is MRHNA and CDR2 is SNTAGT. This CDR3 is CASSRSGGQGYNEQFF. The CDR3 nucleotides are TGTGCCAGCAGTCGAAGCGGGGGCCAAGGGTACAATGAGCAGTTCTTC.

This clone was recorded once. The rearrangement uses TRBV28 and TRBJ2-7; 7 bases are a match to TRBD1. The CDR3 has 14 residues. Germline V gives CDR1 MDHEN, CDR2 SYDVKM. V shed 10 bases and J 0 bases; nucleotides not matched to a gene: 9. CDR3 sequence (DNA): TGTGCCACGGTACCGGGACAGAGCTCCTACGAGCAGTACTTC. As protein: CATVPGQSSYEQYF.

This rearrangement joins TRBV5-1 to TRBJ2-2, with D possibly TRBD1 on 7 matching bases. The length of the CDR3 is 16 residues. From germline, CDR1 is SGHRS and CDR2 YFSETQ. Trimming took off 3 bases at V and 3 bases at J, with 15 bases between the two ends. The CDR3 here is CASSSTGRPHTGELFF. CDR3 nucleotide sequence: TGCGCCAGCAGCTCGACAGGGAGGCCCCACACCGGGGAGCTGTTTTTT.

This clone was counted once. This chain uses TRBV5-6 with TRBJ2-2; D is unresolved. Germline V lookup: CDR1 SGHDT, CDR2 YYEEEE. This CDR3 contains 13 residues. The ends were cut back, 1 base at V and 3 bases at J, with 4 bases in the middle. The CDR3 reads CASSLSYTGELFF. The CDR3 region has the DNA TGTGCCAGCAGCTTGTCGTACACCGGGGAGCTGTTTTTT.

The chain carries TRBV7-9 and TRBJ2-4, with TRBD1 matching 7 bases. Germline V lookup: CDR1 SEHNR, CDR2 FQNEAQ (reference sequence). This CDR3 has 18 amino acids. J lost 1 base, V lost 5 bases, and 14 bases had no gene match. DNA of the CDR3: TGTGCCAGCAGCCCCGACAGGGTGGCGGGTCACGCCAAAAACATTCAGTACTTC. As protein: CASSPDRVAGHAKNIQYF.

The gene calls are TRBV25-1 and TRBJ2-2; D gene ambiguous. Trimming stripped 6 bases from V and 0 bases from J, with 14 bases between. Germline V gene lookup returns CDR1 MGHDK and CDR2 SYGVNS. This CDR3 region has 16 residues. The CDR3 is CASRISGSANTGELFF. The CDR3 bases are TGTGCCAGCAGGATTTCAGGCAGCGCGAACACCGGGGAGCTGTTTTTT.

A few counts support this clone. The rearrangement joins TRBV7-2 to TRBJ2-7, with 7 bases that match TRBD1. CDR1 SGHTA and CDR2 FQGNSA come from the germline V gene. This CDR3 region has 17 residues. V lost 4 bases, J lost 5 bases, and 17 bases stayed unmatched. In DNA, the CDR3 is TGTGCCAGCAGCTGGGGACAGTATCCTCTCGGGTTTGACGAGCAGTACGTC. Translated: CASSWGQYPLGFDEQYV.

The CDR3 nucleotides are TGTGCCAGCAGCTTAAGGGGACTAGCGGGGGGCGAAGATACGCAGTATTTT. Translation: CASSLRGLAGGEDTQYF. The chain carries TRBV11-1 and TRBJ2-3; 15 nucleotides agree with TRBD2. Germline values: CDR1 SGHAT, CDR2 FQDESV (reference sequence). The CDR3 sequence is 17 residues long. V shed 2 bases and J 5 bases; nucleotides not matched to a gene: 5.

The rearrangement uses TRBV5-1 and TRBJ1-6; the match to TRBD1 covers 7 bases. The junction had 8 bases not matched to a gene; V was cut back by 4 bases and J by 7 bases. Germline V gene sequence: CDR1 SGHRS, CDR2 YFSETQ. The CDR3 has 15 residues. The chain's CDR3 is CASSPDRAYNSPLHF. The DNA for the CDR3 is TGCGCCAGCAGCCCCGACAGGGCGTACAATTCACCCCTCCACTTT. Full variable domain (remainder filled in from reference TRBV5-1 and TRBJ1-6): KAGVTQTPRYLIKTRGQQVTLSCSPISGHRSVSWYQQTPGQGLQFLFEYFSETQRNKGNFPGRFSGRQFSNSRSEMNVSTLELGDSALYLCASSPDRAYNSPLHFGNGTRLTVT.